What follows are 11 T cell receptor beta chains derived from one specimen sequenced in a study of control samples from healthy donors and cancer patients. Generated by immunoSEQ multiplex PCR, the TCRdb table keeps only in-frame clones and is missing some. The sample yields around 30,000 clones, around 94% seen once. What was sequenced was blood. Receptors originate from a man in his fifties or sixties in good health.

The CDR3 reads CASSHTGTGETEAFF. The CDR3 bases are TGCGCCAGCAGCCATACCGGGACAGGGGAGACTGAAGCTTTCTTT. The rearrangement joins TRBV4-3 to TRBJ1-1; 10 nucleotides align to TRBD1. Trimming at V came to 3 bases and at J to 5 bases, leaving 6 bases not matched to a gene. The CDR3 length is 15 residues. From germline, CDR1 is LGHNA and CDR2 YSLEER.

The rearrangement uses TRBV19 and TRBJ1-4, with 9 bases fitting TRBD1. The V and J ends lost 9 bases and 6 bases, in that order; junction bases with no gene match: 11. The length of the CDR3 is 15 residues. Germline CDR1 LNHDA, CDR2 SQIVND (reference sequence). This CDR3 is CARRDRAGWYEKLFF. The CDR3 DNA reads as TGTGCCAGACGGGACAGGGCGGGTTGGTATGAAAAACTGTTTTTT.

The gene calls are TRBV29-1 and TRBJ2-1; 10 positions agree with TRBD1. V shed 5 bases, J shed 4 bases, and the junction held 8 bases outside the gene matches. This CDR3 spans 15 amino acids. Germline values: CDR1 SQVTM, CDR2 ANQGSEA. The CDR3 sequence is CSVPTTGGVYNEQFF. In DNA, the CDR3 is TGCAGCGTTCCCACGACAGGGGGCGTTTACAATGAGCAGTTCTTC.

CDR3 in amino acids: CASSQDTVRSGEQFF. As DNA, the CDR3 is TGCGCCAGCAGCCAAGATACCGTTCGTTCCGGCGAGCAGTTCTTC. The genes are TRBV4-1 and TRBJ2-1; D not resolved. Trimming took 0 bases from V and 10 from J, leaving 16 bases between them. The CDR3 sequence is 15 residues long. The germline gives CDR1 MGHRA, CDR2 YSYEKL.

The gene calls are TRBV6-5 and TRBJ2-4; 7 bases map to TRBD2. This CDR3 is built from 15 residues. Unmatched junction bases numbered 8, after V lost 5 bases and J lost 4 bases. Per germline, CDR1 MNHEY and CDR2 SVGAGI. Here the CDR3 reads CASSPPQGLKNIQYF. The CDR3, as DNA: TGTGCCAGCAGTCCCCCCCAGGGACTAAAAAACATTCAGTACTTC.

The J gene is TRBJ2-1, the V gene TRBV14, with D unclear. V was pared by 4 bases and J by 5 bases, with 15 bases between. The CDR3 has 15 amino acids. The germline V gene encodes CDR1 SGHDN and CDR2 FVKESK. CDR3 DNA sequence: TGTGCCAGCAGCCCCGGACGGAATCGACACAATGAGCAGTTCTTC. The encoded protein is CASSPGRNRHNEQFF.

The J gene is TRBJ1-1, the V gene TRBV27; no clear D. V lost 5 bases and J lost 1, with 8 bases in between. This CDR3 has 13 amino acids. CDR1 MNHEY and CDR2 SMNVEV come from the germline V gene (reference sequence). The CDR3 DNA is TGTGCCAGCAGTCTAAACAAGAACACTGAAGCTTTCTTT. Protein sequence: CASSLNKNTEAFF.

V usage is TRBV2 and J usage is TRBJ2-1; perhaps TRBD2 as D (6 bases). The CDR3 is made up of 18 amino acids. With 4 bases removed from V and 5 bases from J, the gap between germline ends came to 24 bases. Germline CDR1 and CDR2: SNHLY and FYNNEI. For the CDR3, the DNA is TGTGCCAGCAGTGTTGGGAGCGGCGGGGTAATTAGACACAATGAGCAGTTCTTC. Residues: CASSVGSGGVIRHNEQFF.

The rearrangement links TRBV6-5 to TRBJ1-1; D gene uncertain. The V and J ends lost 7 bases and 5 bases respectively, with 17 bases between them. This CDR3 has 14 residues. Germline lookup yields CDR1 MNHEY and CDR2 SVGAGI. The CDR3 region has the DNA TGTGCCAGCAAGGAAGAACGAAGTAGTACTGAAGCTTTCTTT. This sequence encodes CASKEERSSTEAFF.

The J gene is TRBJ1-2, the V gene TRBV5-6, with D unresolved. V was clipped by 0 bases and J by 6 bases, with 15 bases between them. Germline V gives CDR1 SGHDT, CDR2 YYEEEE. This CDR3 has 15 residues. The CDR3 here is CASSLALTLLDGYTF. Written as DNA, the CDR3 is TGTGCCAGCAGCTTGGCCCTAACGCTCCTTGATGGCTACACCTTC.

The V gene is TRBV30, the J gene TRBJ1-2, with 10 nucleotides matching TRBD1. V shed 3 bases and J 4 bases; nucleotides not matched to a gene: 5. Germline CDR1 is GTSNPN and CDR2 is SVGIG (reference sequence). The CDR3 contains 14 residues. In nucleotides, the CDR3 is TGTGCCTGGAGGGGACAGGGGATTCTCTATGGCTACACCTTC. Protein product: CAWRGQGILYGYTF. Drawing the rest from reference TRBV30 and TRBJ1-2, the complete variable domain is SQTIHQWPATLVQPVGSPLSLECTVEGTSNPNLYWYRQAAGRGLQLLFYSVGIGQISSEVPQNLSASRPQDRQFILSSKKLLLSDSGFYLCAWRGQGILYGYTFGSGTRLTVV.